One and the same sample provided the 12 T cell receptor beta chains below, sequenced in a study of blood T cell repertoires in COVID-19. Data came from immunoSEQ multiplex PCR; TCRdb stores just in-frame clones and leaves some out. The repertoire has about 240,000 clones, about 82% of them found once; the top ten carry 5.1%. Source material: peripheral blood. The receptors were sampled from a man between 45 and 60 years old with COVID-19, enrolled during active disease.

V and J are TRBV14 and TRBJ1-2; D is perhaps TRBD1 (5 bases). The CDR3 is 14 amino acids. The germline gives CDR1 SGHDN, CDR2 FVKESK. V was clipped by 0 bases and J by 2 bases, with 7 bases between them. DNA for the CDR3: TGTGCCAGCAGCCAAGACCCAGGGAACTATGGCTACACCTTC. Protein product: CASSQDPGNYGYTF.

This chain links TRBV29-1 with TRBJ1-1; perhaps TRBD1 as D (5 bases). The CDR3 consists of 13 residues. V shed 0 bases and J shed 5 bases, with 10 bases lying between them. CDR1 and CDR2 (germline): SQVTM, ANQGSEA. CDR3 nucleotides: TGCAGCGTTGAAGACAGGGTAGGGACTGAAGCTTTCTTT. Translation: CSVEDRVGTEAFF.

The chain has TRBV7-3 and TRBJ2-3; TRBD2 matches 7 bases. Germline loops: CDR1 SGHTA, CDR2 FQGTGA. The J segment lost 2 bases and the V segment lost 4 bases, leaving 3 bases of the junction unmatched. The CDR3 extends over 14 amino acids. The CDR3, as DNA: TGTGCCAGCAGCTCGGGACTACCCACAGATACGCAGTATTTT. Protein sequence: CASSSGLPTDTQYF.

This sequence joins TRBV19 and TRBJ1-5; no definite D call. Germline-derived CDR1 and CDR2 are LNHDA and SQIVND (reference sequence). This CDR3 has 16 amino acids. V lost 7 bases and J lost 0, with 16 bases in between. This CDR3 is CASTPTPRYSNQPQHF. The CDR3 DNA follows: TGTGCCAGTACCCCCACCCCCCGGTATAGCAATCAGCCCCAGCATTTT.

CDR3 in amino acids: CASHREGQPQHF. The CDR3 DNA sequence: TGTGCCAGCCACAGGGAAGGGCAGCCCCAGCATTTT. The chain links TRBV6-5 to TRBJ1-5, with D perhaps TRBD1 (6 bases). Trimming took 8 bases from V and 7 from J, leaving 12 bases between them. The CDR3 is made up of 12 amino acids. The germline V gene encodes CDR1 MNHEY and CDR2 SVGAGI.

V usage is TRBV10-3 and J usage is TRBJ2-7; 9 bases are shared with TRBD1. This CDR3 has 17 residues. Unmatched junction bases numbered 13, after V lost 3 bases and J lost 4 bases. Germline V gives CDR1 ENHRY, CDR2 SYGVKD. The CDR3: CAISDSNRDRVHYEQYF. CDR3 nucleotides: TGTGCCATCAGTGATTCCAACCGGGACAGGGTCCATTACGAGCAGTACTTC.

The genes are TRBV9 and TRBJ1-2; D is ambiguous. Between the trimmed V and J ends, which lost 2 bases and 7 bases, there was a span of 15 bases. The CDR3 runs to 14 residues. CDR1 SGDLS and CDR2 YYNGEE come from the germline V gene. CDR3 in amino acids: CASSVGLKEFGYTF. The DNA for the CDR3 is TGTGCCAGCAGCGTTGGGCTGAAAGAATTTGGCTACACCTTC.

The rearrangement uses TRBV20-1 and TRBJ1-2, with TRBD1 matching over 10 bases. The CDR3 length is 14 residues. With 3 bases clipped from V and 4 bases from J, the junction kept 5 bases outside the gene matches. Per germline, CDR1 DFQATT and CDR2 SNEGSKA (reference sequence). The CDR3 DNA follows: TGCAGTGCTAGTGACAGGGGGCTCAGCTATGGCTACACCTTC. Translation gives CSASDRGLSYGYTF.

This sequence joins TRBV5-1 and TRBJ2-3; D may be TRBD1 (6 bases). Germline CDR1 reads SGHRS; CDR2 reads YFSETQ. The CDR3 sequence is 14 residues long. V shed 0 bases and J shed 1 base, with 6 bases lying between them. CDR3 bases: TGCGCCAGCAGCTTGGACAGGGGCACAGATACGCAGTATTTT. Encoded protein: CASSLDRGTDTQYF.

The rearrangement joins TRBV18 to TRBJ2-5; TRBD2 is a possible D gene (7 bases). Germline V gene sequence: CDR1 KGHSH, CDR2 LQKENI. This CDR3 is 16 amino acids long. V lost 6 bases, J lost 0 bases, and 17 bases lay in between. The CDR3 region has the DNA TGTGCCAGCTCTCTCCAACGAGGGGGGGACCAAGAGACCCAGTACTTC. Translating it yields CASSLQRGGDQETQYF.

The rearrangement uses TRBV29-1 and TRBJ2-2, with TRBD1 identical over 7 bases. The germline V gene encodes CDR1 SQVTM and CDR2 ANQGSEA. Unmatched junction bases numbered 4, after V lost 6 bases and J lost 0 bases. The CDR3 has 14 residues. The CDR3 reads CSVPGTANTGELFF. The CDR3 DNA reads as TGCAGCGTGCCCGGGACAGCGAACACCGGGGAGCTGTTTTTT.

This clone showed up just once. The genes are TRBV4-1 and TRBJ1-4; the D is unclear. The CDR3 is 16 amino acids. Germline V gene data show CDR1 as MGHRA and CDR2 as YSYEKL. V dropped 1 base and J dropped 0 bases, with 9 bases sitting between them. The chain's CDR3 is CASSQGRATTNEKLFF. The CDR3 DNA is TGCGCCAGCAGCCAAGGGAGGGCAACAACTAATGAAAAACTGTTTTTT.